The clone carrying this TCR beta chain was observed once. Its antigen remains unknown. These data are taken from a study of shared clonotypes between healthy human individuals. Whole-study context: CD8 memory received one plate per donor, CD8 naive two, CD4 memory three and CD4 naive three.

Whole-study results and caveats: Rarefaction exposed incomplete sorted-subset sequencing despite large depth.

Authors' data handling: ImmunoSEQ supplied junction-only sequences lacking quality scores, so filtering was different. Some clones are missing from TCRdb's copy, which holds only in-frame ones; the method was immunoSEQ multiplex PCR. The V and J calls and clone size were taken over from that table, and D and trimming were inferred from the DNA. There are around 340,000 clones in the sample; more than 60% occur only once, and 8% to 13% lies in the top ten. Germline CDR1 and CDR2: SGHDT and YYEEEE. This CDR3 has 13 residues. V lost 4 bases, J lost 3 bases, and 11 bases lay in between. Sequenced sample: memory CD4+ T cells sorted from blood. Subset given: CD45RA-negative fraction. The gene calls are TRBV5-6 and TRBJ2-7; tentatively, D is TRBD2 (5 bases). The TCR was taken from a man aged 30 to 45 in good health. CDR3 sequence (DNA): TGTGCCAGCAGCCTTCGACGGGGCTACGAGCAGTACTTC. Its translation: CASSLRRGYEQYF.